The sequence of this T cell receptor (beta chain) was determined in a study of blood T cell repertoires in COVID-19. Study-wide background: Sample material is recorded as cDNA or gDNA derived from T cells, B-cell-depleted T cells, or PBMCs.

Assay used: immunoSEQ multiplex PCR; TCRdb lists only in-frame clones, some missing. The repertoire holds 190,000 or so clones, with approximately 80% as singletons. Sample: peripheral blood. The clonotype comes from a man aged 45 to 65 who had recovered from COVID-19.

The CDR3 sequence is CASNAGGNEQYF. Here the CDR3 DNA reads TGTGCCAGCAACGCGGGAGGGAACGAGCAGTACTTC. The chain couples TRBV2 to TRBJ2-7; TRBD2 agrees at 9 bases. With V trimmed by 7 bases and J by 5 bases, 3 bases remained unmatched. Germline loops: CDR1 SNHLY, CDR2 FYNNEI. The CDR3 spans 12 residues.